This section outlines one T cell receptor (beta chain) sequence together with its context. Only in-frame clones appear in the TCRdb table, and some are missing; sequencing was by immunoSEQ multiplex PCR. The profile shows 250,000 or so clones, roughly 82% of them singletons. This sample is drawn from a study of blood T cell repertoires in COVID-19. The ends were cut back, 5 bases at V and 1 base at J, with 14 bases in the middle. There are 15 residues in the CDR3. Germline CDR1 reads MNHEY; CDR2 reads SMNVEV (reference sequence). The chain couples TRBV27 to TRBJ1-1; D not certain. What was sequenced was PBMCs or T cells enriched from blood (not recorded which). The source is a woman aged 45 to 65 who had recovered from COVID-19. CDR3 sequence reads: CASSRAGVRNTEAFF. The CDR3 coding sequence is TGTGCCAGCAGTCGCGCCGGGGTGCGGAACACTGAAGCTTTCTTT.